A single sample gave rise to the 24 T cell receptor beta chains below, sequenced in a study of CD8+CD57+ T cells in acquired aplastic anemia (dated by TCRdb to between 2017 and 2018). The instrument given in TCRdb is Illumina HiSeq 2000. Genomic DNA served as template for TCR beta VDJ combination and CDR3 sequence profiling. Through fastp at Q25 and MiXCR, TCRdb rebuilt clones from the public reads, retaining in-frame beta chains. Entries that share a CDR3 protein sequence are merged under the most common genes and DNA. The sample table holds 150,000 to 200,000 distinct CDR3 sequences, of which around 65% were seen once. More than 45% of the sample goes to the ten largest clones. Sequencing was carried out using sorted CD4+, CD8+, or CD8+CD57+ T cells (not recorded which) from PBMCs. The receptors stem from a human donor with severe aplastic anemia or a healthy control (not recorded which).

For the CDR3, the DNA is TGTGCCAGTAGTATCTTGGGCAGGGGAGTGAACACTGAAGCTTTCTTT. This translates into CASSILGRGVNTEAFF. This chain uses TRBV19 with TRBJ1-1, with D maybe TRBD1 (6 bases). Germline values: CDR1 LNHDA, CDR2 SQIVND (reference sequence). CDR3 length equals 16 residues. Trimming cost V 3 bases and J 0 bases, with 14 bases left between them.

At least ten counts were recorded for this clonotype. This chain joins TRBV7-8 and TRBJ1-4; possibly TRBD1 for D (5 bases). This CDR3 is built from 16 residues. Germline CDR1 and CDR2: SGHVS and FQNEAQ. V was clipped by 2 bases and J by 0 bases, with 10 bases between them. The DNA for the CDR3 is TGTGCCAGCAGCTTAAAATGGGGCGCAACTAATGAAAAACTGTTTTTT. The encoded protein is CASSLKWGATNEKLFF.

The table lists this clonotype with many counts. This sequence joins TRBV20-1 and TRBJ2-7; tentatively, D is TRBD1 (5 bases). CDR1 is DFQATT, CDR2 SNEGSKA, per germline (reference sequence). This CDR3 has 15 amino acids. V was trimmed by 5 bases and J by 3 bases, leaving 20 bases between them. The CDR3 region has the DNA TGCAGTGCTCATCGATTCAGGGTTGACGGCTACGAGCAGTACTTC. Translating gives CSAHRFRVDGYEQYF.

The V call is TRBV2, the J call TRBJ1-2, with a tentative D call TRBD1 (6 bases). The length of the CDR3 is 15 residues. V lost 6 bases and J 3 bases, leaving 17 bases between the germline ends. The germline gives CDR1 SNHLY, CDR2 FYNNEI. The CDR3 here is CASRKSGTRDYGYTF. The CDR3 DNA follows: TGTGCCAGCAGAAAGTCCGGGACAAGGGACTATGGCTACACCTTC.

The chain joins TRBV11-2 to TRBJ1-6; D gene unclear. From germline, CDR1 is SGHAT and CDR2 FQNNGV. V was cut by 0 bases and J by 8 bases, with 5 bases left in between. The CDR3 totals 13 residues. The CDR3 sequence is CASSLEVDSPLHF. CDR3 DNA sequence: TGTGCCAGCAGCTTAGAGGTGGATTCACCCCTCCACTTT.

This chain uses TRBV5-1 with TRBJ1-6; D gene unclear. The germline V and J ends were trimmed by 2 bases and 0 bases, with 15 bases remaining between them. Germline assignment: CDR1 SGHRS and CDR2 YFSETQ. CDR3 length: 18 amino acids. DNA for the CDR3: TGCGCCAGCAGCTTTCGAGACCCAACCAGCTCCTATAATTCACCCCTCCACTTT. It yields the protein CASSFRDPTSSYNSPLHF.

This clonotype was seen more than once but under ten times. The chain uses TRBV25-1 and TRBJ1-2; D may be TRBD1 (5 bases). The CDR3 length is 13 residues. V lost 2 bases and J 3 bases, leaving 7 bases between the germline ends. The germline V gene has CDR1 MGHDK and CDR2 SYGVNS. CDR3 residues: CASSEGGYYGYTF. CDR3 coding DNA: TGTGCCAGCAGTGAAGGGGGATACTATGGCTACACCTTC.

The J gene is TRBJ2-5, the V gene TRBV9; no firm D call. This CDR3 has 12 residues. In germline, CDR1 is SGDLS, CDR2 YYNGEE. Trimming took 0 bases from V and 7 from J, leaving 7 bases between them. The CDR3 DNA reads as TGTGCCAGCAGCGTAGAAGTGGGGACCCAGTACTTC. Protein sequence: CASSVEVGTQYF. Supplemented by reference TRBV9 and TRBJ2-5, the full variable domain reads DSGVTQTPKHLITATGQRVTLRCSPRSGDLSVYWYQQSLDQGLQFLIQYYNGEERAKGNILERFSAQQFPDLHSELNLSSLELGDSALYFCASSVEVGTQYFGPGTRLLVL.

V is TRBV15 and J is TRBJ1-6; TRBD1 aligns across 9 bases. V shed 4 bases, J shed 1 base, and the junction held 14 bases outside the gene matches. This CDR3 contains 20 residues. Germline V lookup: CDR1 LNHNV, CDR2 YYDKDF (reference sequence). Here the CDR3 reads CATSTTTGTGRFSYNSPLHF. As DNA, the CDR3 is TGTGCCACCAGCACAACGACCGGGACAGGGCGGTTTTCCTATAATTCACCCCTCCACTTT.

This clonotype was seen only a few times. The V and J genes are TRBV5-7 and TRBJ2-7, with D hard to call. TRBV5-7 counts as an open reading frame of uncertain function. The length of the CDR3 is 11 residues. V dropped 5 bases and J dropped 2 bases, with 5 bases sitting between them. The CDR3 protein is CASRSAYEQYF. For the CDR3, the DNA is TGTGCCAGCAGGTCTGCCTACGAGCAGTACTTC.

Turning to this clonotype: A junction boundary mismatches the germline segment, possibly from a read error. The V gene is TRBV7-7, the J gene TRBJ2-2; D is perhaps TRBD1 (5 bases). The CDR3 is made up of 13 amino acids. Looked up from germline, CDR1 is SSHAT and CDR2 is FNYEAQ (reference sequence). The CDR3 loop is CASRHQGTGELFF. The CDR3 nucleotides read TGTGCTAGCAGGCATCAGGGCACCGGGGAGCTGTTTTTT.

V is TRBV19 and J is TRBJ2-3; 12 bases match TRBD2. CDR3 size: 13 residues. Germline V gene sequence: CDR1 LNHDA, CDR2 SQIVND (reference sequence). V was clipped by 10 bases and J by 3 bases; unmatched bases: 2. The CDR3 sequence: CATGLAGTDTQYF. CDR3 DNA sequence: TGTGCCACTGGACTAGCGGGAACAGATACGCAGTATTTT.

The genes are TRBV7-2 and TRBJ2-7, with 10 bases lining up with TRBD2. CDR1 and CDR2 from the germline V gene are SGHTA and FQGNSA. The CDR3 is 15 amino acids. V shed 6 bases and J 0 bases; nucleotides not matched to a gene: 5. The CDR3 DNA reads TGTGCCAGCAGGCTGACTAGCGGGCCCTCCTACGAGCAGTACTTC. As protein: CASRLTSGPSYEQYF. The full variable domain, completed using reference TRBV7-2 and TRBJ2-7, is GAGVSQSPSNKVTEKGKDVELRCDPISGHTALYWYRQSLGQGLEFLIYFQGNSAPDKSGLPSDRFSAERTGGSVSTLTIQRTQQEDSAVYLCASRLTSGPSYEQYFGPGTRLTVT.

Concerning this clonotype: Because the CDR3's place on the DNA is in doubt, the DNA is left out and the CDR3 is given as listed by TCRdb. V and J are TRBV12-3 or TRBV12-4 and TRBJ2-2. The CDR3 extends over 18 residues, inclusive of both ends. The CDR3 spells CASSPRINYGYTFGELFF.

In its sample, this clonotype was seen a few times. This chain links TRBV6-2 or TRBV6-3 with TRBJ1-1; D not resolved. Per the germline V gene, CDR1 is MNHEY and CDR2 is SVGEGT. CDR3 length equals 14 residues. The V end lost 2 bases, the J end lost 1 base, and 8 bases lay between the germline ends. CDR3 nucleotide sequence: TGTGCCAGCAGTTACCCCAACAAGAACACTGAAGCTTTCTTT. It codes for CASSYPNKNTEAFF.

The chain employs TRBV9 and TRBJ2-2; D ambiguous. Germline-derived CDR1 and CDR2 are SGDLS and YYNGEE. V lost 0 bases to trimming and J lost 0 bases, with 6 bases between them. The CDR3 loop spans 15 amino acids. The CDR3 sequence is CASSVGLSNTGELFF. The CDR3 nucleotides are TGTGCCAGCAGCGTAGGGCTTTCGAACACCGGGGAGCTGTTTTTT. Complete variable domain (other parts from reference TRBV9 and TRBJ2-2): DSGVTQTPKHLITATGQRVTLRCSPRSGDLSVYWYQQSLDQGLQFLIQYYNGEERAKGNILERFSAQQFPDLHSELNLSSLELGDSALYFCASSVGLSNTGELFFGEGSRLTVL.

In DNA form, the CDR3 reads TGTGCCACCAGTGGTCTCCGTGCTAATGAAAAACTGTTTTTT. It encodes CATSGLRANEKLFF. This chain links TRBV24-1 with TRBJ1-4; D uncertain. Per germline, CDR1 KGHDR and CDR2 SFDVKD. Deletions cut 5 bases from V and 3 bases from J, with 9 bases between. The CDR3 loop spans 14 amino acids.

This rearrangement joins TRBV24-1 to TRBJ2-3; D perhaps matches TRBD2 (7 bases). Germline CDR1 KGHDR, CDR2 SFDVKD. The CDR3 loop spans 18 amino acids. The V and J ends lost 4 bases and 1 base respectively, with 20 bases between them. The CDR3 reads CATSDTPHFGGRTDTQYF. The CDR3 DNA sequence: TGTGCCACCAGTGACACGCCGCATTTCGGGGGGCGCACAGATACGCAGTATTTT.

The gene calls are TRBV7-9 and TRBJ2-5, with D perhaps TRBD1 or TRBD2 (7 bases each). Germline CDR1 reads SEHNR; CDR2 reads FQNEAQ (reference sequence). The V end was cut by 1 base, the J end by 10 bases, with 22 bases between. This CDR3 comprises 16 residues. DNA of the CDR3: TGTGCCAGCAGCTTAGGGGGAGGGGGCTCCTACAATGACCAGTACTTC. It specifies CASSLGGGGSYNDQYF.

This clonotype was recorded many times. V is TRBV30 and J is TRBJ2-5; maybe TRBD2 (5 bases). Per the germline V gene, CDR1 is GTSNPN and CDR2 is SVGIG (reference sequence). This CDR3 spans 16 amino acids. Trimming left V 0 bases short and J 0 bases short, with 14 bases between. The chain's CDR3 is CAWSVGGRVNQETQYF. The CDR3 coding sequence is TGTGCCTGGAGTGTAGGAGGCAGAGTAAACCAAGAGACCCAGTACTTC. The complete variable domain, with remaining parts taken from reference TRBV30 and TRBJ2-5, reads SQTIHQWPATLVQPVGSPLSLECTVEGTSNPNLYWYRQAAGRGLQLLFYSVGIGQISSEVPQNLSASRPQDRQFILSSKKLLLSDSGFYLCAWSVGGRVNQETQYFGPGTRLLVL.

The V call is TRBV7-6, the J call TRBJ2-7; 7 bases match TRBD1. The V and J ends lost 4 bases and 9 bases, in that order; junction bases with no gene match: 12. The germline V gene encodes CDR1 SGHVS and CDR2 FNYEAQ. The CDR3 has 14 amino acids. CDR3 nucleotides: TGTGCCAGCAGCTCAGGGGGAAGCCCCCCCGGGCAGTACTTC. Protein sequence: CASSSGGSPPGQYF.

Turning to this clonotype: No conserved phenylalanine or tryptophan is present at the end of the CDR3, so a read error is the likely explanation. V gene TRBV9 combines with J gene TRBJ1-6; D is unresolved. Trimming shortened V by 8 bases and J by 9 bases, and 24 bases separated the two germline ends. The CDR3 runs to 16 residues. CDR1 is SGDLS, CDR2 YYNGEE, per germline. In DNA form, the CDR3 reads TGTGCCAGAAGCCCCGGCCCACTCCCTACCAGTTCACCCCTCCACTCT. This gives the protein CARSPGPLPTSSPLHS.

This clonotype has at least ten counts. The rearrangement uses TRBV6-6 and TRBJ1-1; unclear D gene. Trimming pared 6 bases from V and 1 base from J, leaving 6 bases between. The CDR3 consists of 12 residues. Germline CDR1 reads MNHNY; CDR2 reads SVGAGI (reference sequence). The CDR3 DNA sequence: TGTGCCAGCAGAGAGAAGAACACTGAAGCTTTCTTT. Protein: CASREKNTEAFF.

In its sample, this clonotype was seen once. As DNA, the CDR3 is TGTGCCAGCAGTTTCGCAGAAGAGCAGTACTTC. Translated: CASSFAEEQYF. J is TRBJ2-7 and V is TRBV12-3 or TRBV12-4; D gene uncertain. CDR3 size: 11 residues. V lost 3 bases, J lost 7 bases, and 7 bases lay in between.